This T cell receptor beta chain was identified during a study of CD8 T cells in ankylosing spondylitis (dated 2017 in TCRdb). With respect to the entire study: The study profiled T cell receptor beta repertoires in healthy donors and ankylosing spondylitis patients to find disease-linked TCR variants. In total, the full study cohort was made up of 95 to 110 healthy donors and 25 to 30 ankylosing spondylitis patients. Peripheral blood was sampled, and synovial fluid was also collected from ankylosing spondylitis patients. The investigation overall reported the following: The disease-linked clones had a CD8+ phenotype and were found at relatively low frequencies in peripheral blood. A TCR beta motif of eight highly homologous amino acid variants appeared characteristic of blood from ankylosing spondylitis patients. According to the report, matched synovial fluid samples from ankylosing spondylitis patients were significantly enriched for the disease-linked clones. Some TCR beta motif variants had previously been reported in synovial fluid and blood of reactive arthritis patients, which suggested common disease-initiation mechanisms.

The V end loses 3 bases and the J end loses 6 bases, and a stretch of 8 bases separates them. The CDR3, from cysteine to phenylalanine, totals 12 residues. Kept here is only the CDR3 DNA, which spans 36 bases and is read in frame from base 1. The germline V gene provides CDR1 SQVTM and CDR2 ANQGSEA. These reads were obtained on an Illumina HiSeq 2500. Quantitative 5'-RACE with molecular barcodes was the method used to prepare the TCR beta libraries. The paper's processing steps were these. A new computational method, built on a probabilistic model of VDJ rearrangement, was used to identify disease-linked TCR variants. TCRdb applied fastp at Q25 and MiXCR to the public reads, then kept only in-frame beta chains. For every CDR3 protein sequence, its rows merge into one entry that carries the most common genes and DNA. These V and J calls rely on TCRdb rather than the paper's analysis. The sample table contains about 240,000 distinct CDR3 sequences; only one count was recorded for roughly 8% of them. Around 4.4% of the sample lies in the top ten.

This clonotype was picked up many times. What antigen it recognizes has not been identified. No base quality values were provided; no much bigger clone lies one nucleotide off. The source of this sequence is a female donor with ankylosing spondylitis or in good health (not recorded which). Material for sequencing was blood, either unsorted or a sorted T cell fraction (not recorded which). This receptor chain uses TRBV29-1 and TRBJ2-2; the D call is possibly TRBD1 or TRBD2, each sharing 6 bases. The CDR3 has the sequence CSVDRGAGELFF. The base sequence is TGCAGCGTTGATAGGGGGGCCGGGGAGCTGTTTTTT.